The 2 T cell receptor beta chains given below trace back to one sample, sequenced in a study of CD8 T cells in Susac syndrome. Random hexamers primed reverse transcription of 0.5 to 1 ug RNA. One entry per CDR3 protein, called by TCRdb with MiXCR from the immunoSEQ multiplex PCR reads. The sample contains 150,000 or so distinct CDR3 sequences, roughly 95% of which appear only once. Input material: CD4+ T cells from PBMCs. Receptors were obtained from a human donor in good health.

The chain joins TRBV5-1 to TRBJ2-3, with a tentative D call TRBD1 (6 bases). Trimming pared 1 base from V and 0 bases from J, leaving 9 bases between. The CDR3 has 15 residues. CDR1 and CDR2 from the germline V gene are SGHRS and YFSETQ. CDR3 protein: CASSLKTGSTDTQYF. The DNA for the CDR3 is TGCGCCAGCAGCTTGAAGACAGGTAGCACAGATACGCAGTATTTT.

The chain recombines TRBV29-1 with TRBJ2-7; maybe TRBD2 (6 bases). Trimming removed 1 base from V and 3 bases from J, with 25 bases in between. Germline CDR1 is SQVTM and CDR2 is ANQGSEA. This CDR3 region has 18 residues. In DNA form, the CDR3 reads TGCAGCGTTGAAGTGGGGAGGCGGGCCTCAAGCCTCCTCTACGAGCAGTACTTC. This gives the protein CSVEVGRRASSLLYEQYF.